This entry concerns a single TCR beta chain. Original handling: Scientists estimated how many nucleated cells there were by amplifying reference gene primers. Produced via immunoSEQ multiplex PCR; TCRdb's table is partial and in-frame only. The DNA gave D and trimming, while V, J and clone size come from that table. The sample contains about 280,000 clones, 90% of which appear only once. This sample stems from a study of blood T cell repertoires in COVID-19. The CDR3 contains 14 residues. Germline V gene data show CDR1 as LNHDA and CDR2 as SQIVND (reference sequence). V was cut by 1 base and J by 0 bases, with 5 bases left in between.

The chain uses TRBV19 and TRBJ2-3; possibly TRBD2 for D (5 bases). The material sequenced was PBMCs or T cells enriched from blood (not recorded which). This receptor was identified in a woman aged 18-29 years with acute COVID-19. The CDR3 nucleotides are TGTGCCAGTAGTATAGGGAGGAGCACAGATACGCAGTATTTT. Protein: CASSIGRSTDTQYF. The whole variable domain, remainder taken from reference TRBV19 and TRBJ2-3, is DGGITQSPKYLFRKEGQNVTLSCEQNLNHDAMYWYRQDPGQGLRLIYYSQIVNDFQKGDIAEGYSVSREKKESFPLTVTSAQKNPTAFYLCASSIGRSTDTQYFGPGTRLTVL.